The rows below give T cell receptor beta chains drawn from one sample of a study of blood T cell repertoires in COVID-19. Method: immunoSEQ multiplex PCR; TCRdb's copy keeps in-frame clones and lacks some. The table shows under 150,000 clones, with 70% to 90% occurring only once. Material for sequencing was peripheral blood. The receptors derive from a human donor in a cohort sampled during active COVID-19. Both conserved end residues are trimmed from each CDR3. D genes are given only for firm matches. The size of a clone is reported for some rows only, either as once, few or many, or as a class for expanded clones.

J gene: TRBJ1-5
clone size: .
D gene: .
CDR3 length: 11
V gene: TRBV11-2
CDR3 protein: ASSLAGNQPQH

J gene: TRBJ1-2
clone size: .
D gene: .
CDR3 length: 13
V gene: TRBV6-6
CDR3 protein: ASTTSSVVTYGYT

J gene: TRBJ2-1
clone size: many
D gene: TRBD2
CDR3 length: 14
V gene: TRBV7-2
CDR3 protein: ASSSGPGRAINEQF

J gene: TRBJ1-2
clone size: .
D gene: .
CDR3 length: 11
V gene: TRBV25-1
CDR3 protein: ASSLGRTDGYT

J gene: TRBJ2-5
clone size: .
D gene: .
CDR3 length: 11
V gene: TRBV28
CDR3 protein: ASSLGIEETQY

J gene: TRBJ2-3
clone size: .
D gene: .
CDR3 length: 14
V gene: TRBV15
CDR3 protein: ATSRASGQGTDTQY

J gene: TRBJ2-1
clone size: .
D gene: .
CDR3 length: 13
V gene: TRBV18
CDR3 protein: ASSLMGLLGNEQF

J gene: TRBJ2-3
clone size: .
D gene: .
CDR3 length: 13
V gene: TRBV10-3
CDR3 protein: AISESSGETDTQY

J gene: TRBJ1-1
clone size: .
D gene: .
CDR3 length: 13
V gene: TRBV15
CDR3 protein: ATSRDKLSNTEAF

J gene: TRBJ1-1
clone size: .
D gene: TRBD1
CDR3 length: 13
V gene: TRBV5-1
CDR3 protein: ASSTATGGNTEAF

J gene: TRBJ1-2
clone size: .
D gene: .
CDR3 length: 12
V gene: TRBV18
CDR3 protein: ASSPMSDSYGYT

J gene: TRBJ2-2
clone size: .
D gene: TRBD2
CDR3 length: 14
V gene: TRBV30
CDR3 protein: AWHLAGGWNTGELF

J gene: TRBJ1-1
clone size: .
D gene: TRBD1
CDR3 length: 14
V gene: TRBV3-1/TRBV3-2
CDR3 protein: ASSPSPGTGETEAF

J gene: TRBJ2-7
clone size: .
D gene: TRBD1
CDR3 length: 12
V gene: TRBV18
CDR3 protein: ASSPRTGIAEQY

J gene: TRBJ2-1
clone size: .
D gene: TRBD2
CDR3 length: 15
V gene: TRBV5-1
CDR3 protein: ASSLGEGGSSYNEQF

J gene: TRBJ2-7
clone size: .
D gene: TRBD2
CDR3 length: 12
V gene: TRBV6-5
CDR3 protein: ASSYSGLEAEQY

J gene: TRBJ1-5
clone size: .
D gene: .
CDR3 length: 11
V gene: TRBV20-1
CDR3 protein: SASGQGNQPQH

J gene: TRBJ1-6
clone size: .
D gene: .
CDR3 length: 16
V gene: TRBV12-5
CDR3 protein: ASGLVASDPSYNSPLH

J gene: TRBJ2-2
clone size: .
D gene: .
CDR3 length: 13
V gene: TRBV7-9
CDR3 protein: ASRSGKGAAGELF

J gene: TRBJ2-3
clone size: .
D gene: .
CDR3 length: 14
V gene: TRBV6-5
CDR3 protein: ASSYSSWSSTDTQY